These T cell receptor beta chains were read from a single sample in a study of blood T cell repertoires in COVID-19. Assay used: immunoSEQ multiplex PCR; TCRdb lists only in-frame clones, some missing. Counted here are around 270,000 clones, approximately 90% occurring once; the ten biggest clones make up roughly 5.1%. Sequencing input: peripheral blood. The source of these receptors is a man aged 35-49 years with acute or convalescent COVID-19. Both conserved end residues are part of each CDR3. D genes are given only for firm matches. Clone size is not always given. Where it is, it says once, few, many or a class for expanded clones.

J: TRBJ1-2; size: .; V: TRBV5-1; D: TRBD1; CDR3: CASSLRQGSGGYTF; DNA: TGCGCCAGCAGCCTACGACAGGGCTCGGGGGGCTACACCTTC
J: TRBJ1-4; size: .; V: TRBV18; D: .; CDR3: CASSPSSTNEKLFF; DNA: TGTGCCAGCTCACCTTCTTCAACTAATGAAAAACTGTTTTTT
J: TRBJ2-2; size: once; V: TRBV19; D: TRBD1; CDR3: CASTKDRANAGELFF; DNA: TGTGCCAGTACTAAGGACAGGGCTAATGCCGGGGAGCTGTTTTTT
J: TRBJ2-4; size: .; V: TRBV5-1; D: .; CDR3: CASSSENIQYF; DNA: TGCGCCAGCAGCTCCGAAAACATTCAGTACTTC
J: TRBJ1-6; size: few; V: TRBV5-1; D: .; CDR3: CASSGALGGSPLHF; DNA: TGCGCCAGCAGCGGAGCCCTGGGTGGTTCACCCCTCCACTTT
J: TRBJ1-6; size: .; V: TRBV3-1/TRBV3-2; D: .; CDR3: CASSSDTYNSPLHF; DNA: TGTGCCAGCAGTTCCGACACGTATAATTCACCCCTCCACTTT
J: TRBJ2-2; size: .; V: TRBV7-9; D: .; CDR3: CASRHRGISNGELFF; DNA: TGTGCCAGCAGACATCGGGGTATCTCTAACGGGGAGCTGTTTTTT
J: TRBJ1-6; size: .; V: TRBV3-1/TRBV3-2; D: .; CDR3: CASSQGQRNSPLHF; DNA: TGTGCCAGCAGCCAAGGACAGAGAAATTCACCCCTCCACTTT
J: TRBJ2-3; size: .; V: TRBV6-5; D: .; CDR3: CASKRGFDTDTQYF; DNA: TGTGCCAGCAAGAGAGGGTTCGACACAGATACGCAGTATTTT
J: TRBJ2-2; size: .; V: TRBV5-4; D: .; CDR3: CASSLFWQGDTGELFF; DNA: TGTGCCAGCAGCTTGTTTTGGCAGGGTGACACCGGGGAGCTGTTTTTT
J: TRBJ2-1; size: .; V: TRBV14; D: .; CDR3: CASSQDGGALYNEQFF; DNA: TGTGCCAGCAGCCAAGATGGGGGGGCACTTTACAATGAGCAGTTCTTC
J: TRBJ2-7; size: .; V: TRBV30; D: .; CDR3: CAWSVIQGTQQYF; DNA: TGTGCCTGGAGTGTCATCCAGGGGACGCAGCAGTACTTC
J: TRBJ1-1; size: .; V: TRBV6-5; D: .; CDR3: CASTPSPGMNTEAFF; DNA: TGTGCCAGCACCCCCTCCCCGGGAATGAACACTGAAGCTTTCTTT
J: TRBJ2-3; size: .; V: TRBV5-8; D: .; CDR3: CASSSGSPSADTQYF; DNA: TGTGCCAGCAGCTCAGGCAGCCCATCGGCAGATACGCAGTATTTT
J: TRBJ2-7; size: .; V: TRBV18; D: .; CDR3: CASSPREGSYEQYF; DNA: TGTGCCAGCTCACCACGAGAGGGCTCCTACGAGCAGTACTTC
J: TRBJ1-3; size: .; V: TRBV11-2; D: .; CDR3: CASSPTLYSGNTIYF; DNA: TGTGCCAGCAGCCCAACATTATACTCTGGAAACACCATATATTTT
J: TRBJ1-5; size: .; V: TRBV30; D: .; CDR3: CAWSYSNQPQHF; DNA: TGTGCCTGGAGTTATAGCAATCAGCCCCAGCATTTT
J: TRBJ1-2; size: .; V: TRBV6-5; D: TRBD1; CDR3: CASTSVPGQATGYTF; DNA: TGTGCCAGCACCTCAGTCCCGGGACAGGCTACCGGCTACACCTTC
J: TRBJ1-2; size: .; V: TRBV5-8; D: .; CDR3: CASSFWTVRYGYTF; DNA: TGTGCCAGCAGCTTTTGGACAGTGCGATATGGCTACACCTTC
J: TRBJ1-3; size: .; V: TRBV5-1; D: TRBD1; CDR3: CASSVGTGGNTIYF; DNA: TGCGCCAGCAGCGTCGGGACAGGGGGAAACACCATATATTTT
J: TRBJ2-2; size: .; V: TRBV5-1; D: .; CDR3: CASSGGTGELFF; DNA: TGCGCCAGCTCTGGCGGCACCGGGGAGCTGTTTTTT
J: TRBJ1-5; size: .; V: TRBV6-1; D: .; CDR3: CASSEAFTARGNQPQHF; DNA: TGTGCCAGCAGTGAAGCGTTCACGGCCAGGGGTAATCAGCCCCAGCATTTT
J: TRBJ2-3; size: .; V: TRBV2; D: TRBD2; CDR3: CASRLSSGGGDTQYF; DNA: TGTGCCAGCAGGTTGTCTAGCGGGGGGGGAGATACGCAGTATTTT
J: TRBJ1-2; size: .; V: TRBV7-2; D: TRBD1; CDR3: CASSIGTGSYGYTF; DNA: TGTGCCAGCAGCATAGGGACAGGGAGCTATGGCTACACCTTC
J: TRBJ2-3; size: .; V: TRBV11-2; D: .; CDR3: CASSLTGTSTDTQYF; DNA: TGTGCCAGCAGCTTGACAGGAACTAGCACAGATACGCAGTATTTT
J: TRBJ2-7; size: .; V: TRBV29-1; D: .; CDR3: CSARYSSYEQYF; DNA: TGCAGCGCCCGGTACAGCTCCTACGAGCAGTACTTC
J: TRBJ1-5; size: once; V: TRBV12-5; D: TRBD1; CDR3: CASGPDRDLQPQHF; DNA: TGTGCTAGTGGCCCCGACAGGGATTTGCAGCCCCAGCATTTT
J: TRBJ2-1; size: .; V: TRBV29-1; D: TRBD2; CDR3: CSVEVLAGGLVGNEQFF; DNA: TGCAGCGTTGAAGTCCTAGCGGGGGGGCTTGTAGGGAATGAGCAGTTCTTC